A selection of T cell receptor beta chains follows, all from one sample in a study of OX40 agonist ivuxolimab in advanced cancers. Only in-frame clones appear in the TCRdb table, and some are missing; sequencing was by immunoSEQ multiplex PCR. The sample consists of approximately 70,000 clones, 70% to 90% of them appearing once. Source: CD4+ or CD8+ T cells sorted from blood, taken in a trial of the OX40 agonist ivuxolimab. These receptors originate from an adult with an advanced solid tumor such as melanoma, head and neck, liver or kidney cancer. The CDR3 runs from the conserved cysteine through the conserved F or W.

v_gene,len,CDR3aa
TRBV6-6,14,CASSYAGVDEKLFF
TRBV7-2,17,CASSQALAGGGYNEQFF
TRBV5-8,14,CASSLEGFRSPLHF
TRBV11-2,16,CASSYSQGAGNSPLHF
TRBV10-3,15,CAISESRVSNEKLFF
TRBV10-2,16,CASSEIGGRGNTEAFF
TRBV28,15,CASSSRPAENYGYTF
TRBV5-1,13,CASSTRAHNEQFF
TRBV27,16,CASNPLGRGGRETQYF
TRBV5-5,14,CASGTSGGQETQYF
TRBV2,14,CASNGQGAGNTIYF